Shown below are 8 T cell receptor beta chains from a single sample sequenced in a study of T cells in Graves' hyperthyroidism and ophthalmopathy. From RNA transcripts, TCR beta CDR3 regions were amplified. During a first-round RT-PCR of the TCR CDR3, the HTBI primer set was used. TCRdb re-analysed the multiplex PCR reads in MiXCR, keeping a single row per CDR3 protein. The data contain about 350,000 distinct CDR3 sequences, more than 11% of them singletons. Sequencing input: blood. These receptors all stem from a woman in her thirties with Graves' hyperthyroidism.

This clonotype was observed a handful of times. The chain couples TRBV7-3 to TRBJ2-1; 8 positions agree with TRBD2. Germline lookup yields CDR1 SGHTA and CDR2 FQGTGA. V lost 1 base and J lost 6; bases outside the gene matches: 5. The CDR3 runs to 15 residues. CDR3 residues: CASSLSVGRGNEQFF. CDR3 sequence (DNA): TGTGCCAGCAGCTTAAGTGTCGGGAGGGGCAATGAGCAGTTCTTC.

The table lists this clonotype with many counts. The DNA for the CDR3 is TGTGCCAGCAGCACACGACTAGGGGGCAGCAAAAACATTCAGTACTTC. Translating it yields CASSTRLGGSKNIQYF. The chain links TRBV7-8 to TRBJ2-4; D is possibly TRBD1 (7 bases). Germline CDR1 is SGHVS and CDR2 is FQNEAQ. The length of the CDR3 is 16 residues. V dropped 5 bases and J dropped 3 bases, with 17 bases sitting between them.

This clonotype appeared a few times. This chain joins TRBV6-1 and TRBJ2-2, with 12 positions matching TRBD1. The CDR3 sequence is 15 residues long. CDR1 is MNHNS and CDR2 is SASEGT in the germline V gene. Trimming cost V 6 bases and J 6 bases; bases outside gene matches: 5. In DNA, the CDR3 is TGTGCCAGCAGACCGGGACAGGGGGCTTCCGGGGAGCTGTTTTTT. It encodes CASRPGQGASGELFF.

This clonotype was counted at least ten times. The chain combines TRBV19 with TRBJ1-5; unclear D gene. The germline V and J ends were trimmed by 3 bases and 5 bases, with 20 bases remaining between them. Per the germline V gene, CDR1 is LNHDA and CDR2 is SQIVND (reference sequence). This CDR3 comprises 17 residues. CDR3 region: CASSISPLDTIDQPQHF. CDR3 in DNA: TGTGCCAGTAGTATCTCCCCTTTAGACACCATCGATCAGCCCCAGCATTTT.

Details on this clonotype: Germline is not matched at one junction end, which may reflect a read error. The rearrangement uses TRBV20-1 and TRBJ1-1, with 7 bases aligning to TRBD1. The length of the CDR3 is 13 residues. CDR1 is DFQATT, CDR2 SNEGSKA, per germline (reference sequence). CDR3 DNA: TGCAGTGCTAGAGAGACAGGGAACACTGAAGCTTCCTTT. Its translation is CSARETGNTEASF.

To note about this clonotype: A read error may produce the germline difference seen at one junction end. The genes are TRBV24-1 and TRBJ2-1; 8 nucleotides align to TRBD2. The CDR3 has 14 residues. CDR1 is KGHDR, CDR2 SFDVKD, per germline. The CDR3 region has the DNA TGTGCCACCCAAGCGGGAGACTCCTACAATGGGCAGTTCTTC. Its translation: CATQAGDSYNGQFF.

This clonotype was detected ten times or more. The CDR3 DNA is TGTGCCAGCAGTACCTTGGGACAGGGTCATGGCTACACCTTC. Encoded protein: CASSTLGQGHGYTF. The J gene is TRBJ1-2, the V gene TRBV6-1; TRBD1 aligns across 9 bases. Germline lookup yields CDR1 MNHNS and CDR2 SASEGT. This CDR3 is 14 amino acids long. J gave up 6 bases and V 5 bases, and 7 bases lay outside the gene matches.

Only a few counts were recorded for this clonotype. J is TRBJ1-5 and V is TRBV3-1, with a tentative D call TRBD1 (5 bases). V gave up 5 bases and J gave up 3 bases, with 8 bases separating them. The germline V gene encodes CDR1 LGHDT and CDR2 YNNKEL (reference sequence). CDR3 length: 13 amino acids. The CDR3 reads CASSEGANQPQHF. DNA of the CDR3: TGTGCCAGCAGCGAAGGGGCCAATCAGCCCCAGCATTTT.